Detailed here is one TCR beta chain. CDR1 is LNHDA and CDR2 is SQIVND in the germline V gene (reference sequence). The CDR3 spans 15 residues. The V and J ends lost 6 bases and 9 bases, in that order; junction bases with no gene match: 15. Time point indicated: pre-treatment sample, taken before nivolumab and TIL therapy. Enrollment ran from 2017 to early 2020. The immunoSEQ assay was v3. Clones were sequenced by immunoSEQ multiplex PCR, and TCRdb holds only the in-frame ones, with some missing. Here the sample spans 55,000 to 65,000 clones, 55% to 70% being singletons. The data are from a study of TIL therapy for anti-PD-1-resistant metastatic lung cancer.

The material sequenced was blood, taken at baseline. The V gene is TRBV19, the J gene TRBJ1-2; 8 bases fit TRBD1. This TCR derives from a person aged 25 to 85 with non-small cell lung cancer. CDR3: CASSDGGRGLRSYTF. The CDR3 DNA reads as TGTGCCAGTAGCGACGGCGGCAGGGGGCTTCGAAGCTACACCTTC.